The 11 T cell receptor beta chains below were found in one sample sequenced in a study of human T cells and chemical hapten exposure. Before extraction, the whole blood was not fractionated, and total RNA was taken from it. Individual cDNA molecules each carried unique molecular identifiers attached by the library. TCRdb itself ran the reads through MiXCR, one entry per CDR3 protein. The sample includes 95,000 to 150,000 distinct CDR3 sequences, 8.5% to 9% of them seen just once. Sequenced material: whole blood. These receptors originate from a human donor in good health. Some clones in this sample may be carry-over from other donors' samples.

This clonotype was observed a few times. The chain has TRBV12-3 or TRBV12-4 and TRBJ2-7, with TRBD2 as a possible D gene (7 bases). The CDR3 is made up of 16 amino acids. Trimming shortened V by 1 base and J by 5 bases, and 18 bases separated the two germline ends. CDR3 protein: CASSLEGEGVKDEQYF. CDR3 DNA sequence: TGTGCCAGCAGTTTAGAAGGGGAGGGGGTAAAGGACGAGCAGTACTTC.

CDR3 protein: CASSQDLGGAYNEQFF. The CDR3 DNA reads as TGTGCCAGCAGCCAAGATCTGGGCGGGGCCTACAATGAGCAGTTCTTC. This rearrangement joins TRBV4-2 to TRBJ2-1, with D perhaps TRBD2 (6 bases). The CDR3 runs 16 residues. CDR1 LGHNA and CDR2 YNFKEQ come from the germline V gene. V was clipped by 0 bases and J by 2 bases, with 11 bases between them.

This clonotype was seen repeatedly, ten times or more. The V and J genes are TRBV29-1 and TRBJ2-5; D is ambiguous. This CDR3 comprises 13 residues. V lost 4 bases and J 1 base, leaving 10 bases between the germline ends. Germline lookup yields CDR1 SQVTM and CDR2 ANQGSEA. The DNA for the CDR3 is TGCAGCGTTGGTAGAGACATCCAAGAGACCCAGTACTTC. The encoded protein is CSVGRDIQETQYF.

This clonotype has at least ten counts. J is TRBJ2-5 and V is TRBV27; D perhaps matches TRBD1 (6 bases). This CDR3 spans 14 amino acids. Trimming left V 5 bases short and J 1 base short, with 11 bases between. Germline V CDR1 and CDR2: MNHEY, SMNVEV (reference sequence). The CDR3: CASSPRTVQETQYF. CDR3 nucleotides: TGTGCCAGCAGTCCCAGGACAGTCCAAGAGACCCAGTACTTC.

This chain links TRBV10-3 with TRBJ2-1; TRBD2 matches at 15 bases. The V and J ends lost 8 bases and 0 bases, in that order; junction bases with no gene match: 5. This CDR3 comprises 17 residues. From germline, CDR1 is ENHRY and CDR2 SYGVKD. CDR3 sequence (DNA): TGTGCCATCTCCGGGACTAGCGGGAGGAGCTCCTACAATGAGCAGTTCTTC. Amino acid sequence: CAISGTSGRSSYNEQFF.

This clonotype was seen a few times. The CDR3 sequence is CASSSGLLRQESSYNEQFF. The CDR3 nucleotides read TGCGCCAGCAGCTCTGGGCTACTGAGACAGGAGAGCTCCTACAATGAGCAGTTCTTC. The rearrangement links TRBV5-1 to TRBJ2-1; possibly TRBD1 for D (6 bases). Germline CDR1 reads SGHRS; CDR2 reads YFSETQ. The germline V and J ends were trimmed by 3 bases and 0 bases, with 22 bases remaining between them. The CDR3 is 19 residues long. Full variable domain (outside the CDR3, taken from reference TRBV5-1 and TRBJ2-1): KAGVTQTPRYLIKTRGQQVTLSCSPISGHRSVSWYQQTPGQGLQFLFEYFSETQRNKGNFPGRFSGRQFSNSRSEMNVSTLELGDSALYLCASSSGLLRQESSYNEQFFGPGTRLTVL.

There are many counts of this clonotype. The chain combines TRBV7-2 with TRBJ1-4; TRBD1 is a possible D gene (6 bases). Trimming took off 2 bases at V and 6 bases at J, with 19 bases between the two ends. From germline, CDR1 is SGHTA and CDR2 FQGNSA. The CDR3 length is 17 residues. CDR3 loop: CASSLFSLGAGYEKLFF. The CDR3, as DNA: TGTGCCAGCAGCTTATTTTCCTTGGGGGCAGGCTATGAAAAACTGTTTTTT.

This clonotype came up a few times. The gene calls are TRBV7-3 and TRBJ1-4, with D possibly being TRBD1 (6 bases). V was cut by 5 bases and J by 3 bases, with 13 bases left in between. This CDR3 contains 15 residues. CDR1 is SGHTA and CDR2 is FQGTGA in the germline V gene. Here the CDR3 reads CASSPTGWPNEKLFF. The CDR3 DNA is TGTGCCAGCAGCCCTACAGGGTGGCCTAATGAAAAACTGTTTTTT.

A few counts support this clonotype. The gene calls are TRBV7-2 and TRBJ1-6; D is ambiguous. This CDR3 has 15 amino acids. V lost 2 bases and J 7 bases, leaving 12 bases between the germline ends. Per the germline V gene, CDR1 is SGHTA and CDR2 is FQGNSA. CDR3 region: CASSLSGGMNSPLHF. CDR3 nucleotides: TGTGCCAGCAGCTTATCTGGAGGGATGAATTCACCCCTCCACTTT.

The V gene is TRBV27, the J gene TRBJ2-7, with a possible D match to TRBD1 (6 bases). Germline CDR1 reads MNHEY; CDR2 reads SMNVEV (reference sequence). Trimming removed 0 bases at V and 6 bases at J, with 15 bases between. The CDR3 has 15 residues. The CDR3 sequence: CASSLSHRANGEQYF. DNA of the CDR3: TGTGCCAGCAGTTTATCCCACAGGGCCAACGGCGAGCAGTACTTC.

This clonotype showed up many times. This rearrangement joins TRBV19 to TRBJ2-2; TRBD2 aligns across 10 bases. The CDR3 runs to 15 residues. With V trimmed by 7 bases and J by 7 bases, 9 bases remained unmatched. Germline V gene lookup returns CDR1 LNHDA and CDR2 SQIVND (reference sequence). CDR3 loop: CASNGLAGASGELFF. The CDR3 coding sequence is TGTGCCAGTAACGGCCTAGCGGGAGCGAGCGGGGAGCTGTTTTTT. The whole variable domain, remainder taken from reference TRBV19 and TRBJ2-2, is DGGITQSPKYLFRKEGQNVTLSCEQNLNHDAMYWYRQDPGQGLRLIYYSQIVNDFQKGDIAEGYSVSREKKESFPLTVTSAQKNPTAFYLCASNGLAGASGELFFGEGSRLTVL.